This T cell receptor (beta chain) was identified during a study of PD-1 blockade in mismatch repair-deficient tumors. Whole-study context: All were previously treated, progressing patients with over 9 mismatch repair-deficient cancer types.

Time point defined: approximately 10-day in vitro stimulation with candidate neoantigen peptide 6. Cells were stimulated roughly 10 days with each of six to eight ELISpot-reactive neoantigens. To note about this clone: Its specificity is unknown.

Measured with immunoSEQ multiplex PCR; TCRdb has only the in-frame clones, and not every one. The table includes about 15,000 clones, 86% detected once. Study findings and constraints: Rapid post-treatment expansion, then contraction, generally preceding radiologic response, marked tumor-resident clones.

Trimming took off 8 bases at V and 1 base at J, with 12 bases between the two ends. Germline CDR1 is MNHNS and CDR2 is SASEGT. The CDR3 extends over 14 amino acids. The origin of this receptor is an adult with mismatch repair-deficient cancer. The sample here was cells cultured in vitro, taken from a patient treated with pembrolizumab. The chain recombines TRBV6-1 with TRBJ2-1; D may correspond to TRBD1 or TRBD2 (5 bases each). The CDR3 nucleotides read TGTGCCAGCTGCCAGGGACCATCCTACAATGAGCAGTTCTTC. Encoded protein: CASCQGPSYNEQFF.